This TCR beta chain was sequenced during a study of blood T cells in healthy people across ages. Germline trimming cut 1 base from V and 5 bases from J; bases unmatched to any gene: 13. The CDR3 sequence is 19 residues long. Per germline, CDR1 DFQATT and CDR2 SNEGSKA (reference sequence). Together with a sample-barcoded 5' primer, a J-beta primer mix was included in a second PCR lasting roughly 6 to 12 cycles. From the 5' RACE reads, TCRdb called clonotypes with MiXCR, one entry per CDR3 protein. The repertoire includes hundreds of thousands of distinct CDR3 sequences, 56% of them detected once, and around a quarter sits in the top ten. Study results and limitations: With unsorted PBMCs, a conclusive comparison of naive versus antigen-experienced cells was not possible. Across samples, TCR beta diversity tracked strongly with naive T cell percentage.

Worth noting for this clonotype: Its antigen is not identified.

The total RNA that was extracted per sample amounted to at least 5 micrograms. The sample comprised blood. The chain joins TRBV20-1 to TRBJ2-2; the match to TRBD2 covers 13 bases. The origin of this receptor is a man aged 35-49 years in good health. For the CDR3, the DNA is TGCAGTGCTAGAGTTACCCAAGGGACTAGCGGGATTAAGACCGGGGAGCTGTTTTTT. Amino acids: CSARVTQGTSGIKTGELFF.